This T cell receptor (beta chain) was identified in a study of cytomegalovirus exposure and HLA in healthy donors. Assay: immunoSEQ multiplex PCR; the TCRdb copy retains only in-frame clones and omits some. The data hold fewer than 150,000 clones, with 70% to 90% observed a single time. The germline V and J ends were trimmed by 5 bases and 4 bases, with 18 bases remaining between them. This CDR3 is built from 16 residues. Per germline, CDR1 SGHTA and CDR2 FQGNSA. The chain employs TRBV7-2 and TRBJ1-5; the D is unclear. The sample comprised PBMCs. The clonotype comes from a man younger than 30 in good health and CMV-seropositive. CDR3 coding DNA: TGTGCCAGCAGCCCCTCGGCACGGGGTAATAATCAGCCCCAGCATTTT. The encoded protein is CASSPSARGNNQPQHF. Supplemented by reference TRBV7-2 and TRBJ1-5, the full variable domain reads GAGVSQSPSNKVTEKGKDVELRCDPISGHTALYWYRQSLGQGLEFLIYFQGNSAPDKSGLPSDRFSAERTGGSVSTLTIQRTQQEDSAVYLCASSPSARGNNQPQHFGDGTRLSIL.